Listed below are T cell receptor beta chains from one sample, sequenced in a study of blood T cell repertoires in COVID-19. TCRdb's table, derived via immunoSEQ multiplex PCR, lists solely in-frame clones and lacks some. The sample lists a few hundred thousand clones; approximately 83% were seen once. The sequenced material came from peripheral blood. The origin of the receptors is a woman aged 60-75 years with acute or convalescent COVID-19. Both conserved end residues are part of each CDR3. The D gene is left open where the match is weak. Clone size appears in some rows only: once, few, many, or a class for an expanded clone.

d_call j_call v_call clone_size cdr3_aa cdr3_nt
TRBD1 TRBJ1-2 TRBV2 . CASRAWDSAGYTF TGTGCCAGCAGAGCATGGGACAGTGCTGGCTACACCTTC
. TRBJ1-3 TRBV12-3/TRBV12-4 . CASSLSQGNTIYF TGTGCCAGCAGTTTAAGCCAGGGCAACACCATATATTTT
. TRBJ2-3 TRBV9 . CASSLRSSDITDTQYF TGTGCCAGCAGCCTTAGAAGTTCGGACATCACAGATACGCAGTATTTT
. TRBJ1-2 TRBV7-9 . CASSLLAAGLRGNYGYTF TGTGCCAGCAGCCTCTTGGCGGCGGGACTGCGGGGGAACTATGGCTACACCTTC
. TRBJ1-4 TRBV6-5 . CASSNRATNEKLFF TGTGCCAGCAGTAACAGAGCAACTAATGAAAAACTGTTTTTT
. TRBJ1-1 TRBV28 . CASRLGSGGSNTEAFF TGTGCCAGCAGACTCGGATCCGGGGGATCGAACACTGAAGCTTTCTTT
. TRBJ1-3 TRBV4-2 . CASSQDIAQGGNTIYF TGTGCCAGCAGCCAAGATATTGCGCAGGGAGGAAACACCATATATTTT
TRBD2 TRBJ2-1 TRBV19 few CASSMGRGGLDEQFF TGTGCCAGTAGTATGGGGCGGGGGGGCCTCGACGAGCAGTTCTTC
TRBD2 TRBJ2-1 TRBV7-3 . CASSTSGGSYNEQFF TGTGCCAGCAGCACTAGCGGGGGGTCCTACAATGAGCAGTTCTTC
TRBD1 TRBJ1-6 TRBV3-1/TRBV3-2 . CASSYSGQGARSPLHF TGTGCCAGCAGCTACTCGGGACAGGGAGCTCGATCACCCCTCCACTTT
. TRBJ1-3 TRBV3-1/TRBV3-2 . CASTRGGAYGNTIYF TGTGCCAGCACCCGGGGGGGGGCGTACGGAAACACCATATATTTT
. TRBJ1-5 TRBV18 . CASSPFRGSNQPQHF TGTGCCAGCTCACCGTTCAGGGGTAGCAATCAGCCCCAGCATTTT
TRBD1 TRBJ2-4 TRBV7-2 . CASSPEGAVKNIQYF TGTGCCAGCAGCCCCGAGGGGGCAGTCAAAAACATTCAGTACTTC
TRBD1 TRBJ1-2 TRBV7-9 . CASSLGQGGAGGYGYTF TGTGCCAGCAGCCTAGGACAGGGAGGAGCGGGGGGCTATGGCTACACCTTC
TRBD1 TRBJ1-4 TRBV5-1 . CASSQGAMNEKLFF TGCGCCAGCAGCCAGGGGGCAATGAATGAAAAACTGTTTTTT
TRBD1 TRBJ1-1 TRBV12-3/TRBV12-4 . CASSAGQNEAFF TGTGCCAGCAGCGCGGGACAGAATGAAGCTTTCTTT